The 26 T cell receptor beta chains below all came from one sample that was sequenced in a study of beta chain features in type 1 diabetes. Every isolated RNA sample was fully reverse transcribed, so sequencing captured expressed TCRB transcripts. TCRdb keeps only in-frame clones here, not all; method: immunoSEQ multiplex PCR. The table shows 200,000 to 250,000 clones, with roughly a tenth occurring only once. Sequenced input: central memory CD4+ T cells from blood. Every receptor here comes from a man aged 18 to 35 in good health.

This clone turned up a few times. V gene TRBV11-2 combines with J gene TRBJ2-1; unclear D gene. The V gene lost 7 bases and the J gene lost 6 bases, with 16 bases spanning the gap. The CDR3 covers 14 residues. Germline V gene sequence: CDR1 SGHAT, CDR2 FQNNGV. CDR3 sequence: CASNPRVGFNEQFF. The CDR3 DNA follows: TGTGCCAGCAACCCTAGAGTAGGGTTCAATGAGCAGTTCTTC.

The rearrangement uses TRBV19 and TRBJ1-2, with D hard to call. CDR3 length: 13 residues. CDR1 and CDR2 from the germline V gene are LNHDA and SQIVND (reference sequence). V lost 5 bases and J lost 7, with 14 bases in between. CDR3 loop: CASSPDPSRGYTF. The CDR3 DNA is TGTGCCAGTAGTCCCGACCCGTCTCGTGGCTACACCTTC.

The chain has TRBV5-4 and TRBJ2-7, with TRBD1 matching 8 bases. This CDR3 is built from 15 residues. The trim removed 0 bases at V and 0 bases at J, leaving 2 bases unmatched. Germline V gene lookup returns CDR1 SGHNT and CDR2 YYREEE (reference sequence). CDR3 sequence: CASSLVQGGSYEQYF. Written as DNA, the CDR3 is TGTGCCAGCAGCTTGGTACAGGGGGGCTCCTACGAGCAGTACTTC.

This clone was observed a few times. The chain is built from TRBV7-2 and TRBJ2-2, with unresolved D. The CDR3 is 13 amino acids. The germline V and J ends were trimmed by 2 bases and 3 bases, with 4 bases remaining between them. Germline V gene lookup returns CDR1 SGHTA and CDR2 FQGNSA. The chain's CDR3 is CASSLTYTGELFF. The DNA of the CDR3 is TGTGCCAGCAGCTTAACGTACACCGGGGAGCTGTTTTTT.

There are a few counts of this clone. J is TRBJ2-7 and V is TRBV30; a possible D gene is TRBD1 (6 bases). V lost 4 bases, J lost 0 bases, and 16 bases lay in between. Germline CDR1 reads GTSNPN; CDR2 reads SVGIG (reference sequence). This CDR3 spans 15 amino acids. The DNA for the CDR3 is TGTGCCTGGATCCGGGACATCCGAACCTCCTACGAGCAGTACTTC. Translating it yields CAWIRDIRTSYEQYF.

This clone was recorded a few times. The chain has TRBV6-1 and TRBJ2-1; 10 positions agree with TRBD1. CDR3 length: 13 amino acids. After removal of 5 bases from V and 6 bases from J, the junction contained 1 base not matched to a gene. Per the germline V gene, CDR1 is MNHNS and CDR2 is SASEGT. As DNA, the CDR3 is TGTGCCAGCAGTCGGACAGGGGGCAATGAGCAGTTCTTC. This sequence encodes CASSRTGGNEQFF.

The chain couples TRBV11-2 to TRBJ2-7; the match to TRBD2 covers 12 bases. V was clipped by 6 bases and J by 3 bases; unmatched bases: 6. The CDR3 has 15 residues. The germline V gene encodes CDR1 SGHAT and CDR2 FQNNGV. This chain's CDR3 is CASSLRLAGDYEQYF. The CDR3 nucleotides read TGTGCCAGCAGTCTCCGACTAGCGGGAGACTACGAGCAGTACTTC.

This clone was picked up a small number of times. The genes are TRBV6-1 and TRBJ2-3; D not resolved. Trimming shortened V by 6 bases and J by 3 bases, and 10 bases separated the two germline ends. Germline values: CDR1 MNHNS, CDR2 SASEGT. CDR3 length equals 13 residues. CDR3 bases: TGTGCCAGCAGGGCTCCTGGGACAGATACGCAGTATTTT. This gives the protein CASRAPGTDTQYF.

This clone was picked up many times. This CDR3 is also generated by other DNA sequences in the sample. The chain recombines TRBV6-5 with TRBJ2-3; D may be TRBD2 (5 bases). Trimming pared 2 bases from V and 0 bases from J, leaving 6 bases between. The CDR3 covers 14 residues. Germline V CDR1 and CDR2: MNHEY, SVGAGI. The CDR3 DNA is TGTGCCAGCAGTTACGGCGGGAGCACAGATACGCAGTATTTT. Its protein product is CASSYGGSTDTQYF.

The chain has TRBV5-1 and TRBJ2-7; D gene ambiguous. Germline CDR1 SGHRS, CDR2 YFSETQ. With 0 bases removed from V and 2 bases from J, the gap between germline ends came to 9 bases. This CDR3 has 14 amino acids. The CDR3 bases are TGCGCCAGCAGCTTGGACCGATCGGCCTACGAGCAGTACTTC. It encodes CASSLDRSAYEQYF.

This clone showed up just a few times. This chain joins TRBV9 and TRBJ2-1; tentatively, D is TRBD2 (5 bases). Germline V gives CDR1 SGDLS, CDR2 YYNGEE. V was trimmed by 0 bases and J by 3 bases, leaving 10 bases between them. This CDR3 has 15 residues. The chain's CDR3 is CASSVEAGYYNEQFF. CDR3 coding DNA: TGTGCCAGCAGCGTAGAGGCGGGTTACTACAATGAGCAGTTCTTC.

The CDR3 DNA reads as TGTGCCCGCTGGGACCCCCGGAGGTCCACAGATACGCAGTATTTT. It specifies CARWDPRRSTDTQYF. The gene calls are TRBV25-1 and TRBJ2-3; D could derive from TRBD1 or TRBD2 (5 bases each). This CDR3 has 15 amino acids. The germline V gene encodes CDR1 MGHDK and CDR2 SYGVNS. Trimming stripped 11 bases from V and 2 bases from J, with 20 bases between.

With regard to this clone: A far larger clone is one nucleotide away, so this likely arose from a read error. V usage is TRBV29-1 and J usage is TRBJ2-4, with TRBD2 identical over 11 bases. V was clipped by 8 bases and J by 0 bases; unmatched bases: 6. CDR1 and CDR2 from the germline V gene are SQVTM and ANQGSEA. The length of the CDR3 is 15 residues. The CDR3 loop is CSFMTSGIAKNIQYF. The CDR3 coding sequence is TGCAGCTTTATGACTAGCGGGATAGCCAAAAACATTCAGTACTTC.

This clone was seen only a few times. The chain combines TRBV5-1 with TRBJ2-3; 8 nucleotides line up with TRBD1. Unmatched junction bases numbered 6, after V lost 3 bases and J lost 3 bases. This CDR3 is 15 amino acids long. The germline V gene has CDR1 SGHRS and CDR2 YFSETQ. The CDR3 bases are TGCGCCAGCAGCTCCGGGACAGGTGGAACAGATACGCAGTATTTT. Its translation: CASSSGTGGTDTQYF.

This chain joins TRBV6-6 and TRBJ2-1; 11 positions match TRBD2. Germline loops: CDR1 MNHNY, CDR2 SVGAGI (reference sequence). V shed 2 bases, J shed 8 bases, and the junction held 8 bases outside the gene matches. The CDR3 is 16 amino acids. CDR3 nucleotide sequence: TGTGCCAGCAGTTACGCTGACCTAGCGGGAGGATATGAGCAGTTCTTC. Translated, it gives CASSYADLAGGYEQFF.

The chain employs TRBV15 and TRBJ1-2; weak D call: TRBD1 (5 bases). The CDR3 consists of 15 residues. CDR1 LNHNV and CDR2 YYDKDF come from the germline V gene (reference sequence). V shed 3 bases and J shed 8 bases, with 19 bases lying between them. In DNA, the CDR3 is TGTGCCACCAGCAGGGTTAATTTAGAGACAGCAGGCTACACCTTC. It codes for CATSRVNLETAGYTF.

This clone has more than one count but fewer than ten. The chain links TRBV18 to TRBJ2-1; perhaps TRBD1 as D (5 bases). The germline V gene encodes CDR1 KGHSH and CDR2 LQKENI. Trimming stripped 3 bases from V and 9 bases from J, with 15 bases between. CDR3 length: 14 amino acids. DNA for the CDR3: TGTGCCAGCTCACCTCTCACAGGTCCCGTTGAGCAGTTCTTC. Translating gives CASSPLTGPVEQFF.

This clone appeared many times. This chain uses TRBV4-3 with TRBJ2-2, with 7 bases matching TRBD1. The V gene's germline CDR1 is LGHNA and CDR2 YSLEER. CDR3 length equals 19 residues. Trimming cost V 0 bases and J 0 bases; bases outside gene matches: 10. The chain's CDR3 is CASSQDISTGASNTGELFF. As DNA, the CDR3 is TGCGCCAGCAGCCAAGATATATCCACAGGGGCCTCGAACACCGGGGAGCTGTTTTTT.

The chain employs TRBV4-2 and TRBJ2-3; 10 bases are a match to TRBD2. The CDR3 has 18 residues. J gave up 5 bases and V 4 bases, and 15 bases lay outside the gene matches. Per the germline V gene, CDR1 is LGHNA and CDR2 is YNFKEQ. The CDR3 reads CASSPLGPLAGVIDTQYF. CDR3 sequence (DNA): TGTGCCAGCAGCCCCCTAGGGCCCCTAGCGGGAGTAATAGATACGCAGTATTTT.

This clone was found a few times. One junction end does not reproduce the germline sequence, and a read error may be involved. The chain recombines TRBV30 with TRBJ2-5, with D unresolved. The CDR3 consists of 13 residues. In germline, CDR1 is GTSNPN, CDR2 SVGIG (reference sequence). This chain's CDR3 is CAWSISIQGTQYF. CDR3 nucleotides: TGTGCCTGGAGTATCAGCATACAAGGGACCCAGTACTTC.

This clone was seen only a few times. This same CDR3 is encoded by further DNA sequences in the sample. The gene calls are TRBV4-3 and TRBJ1-1, with D maybe TRBD1 (5 bases). The V end lost 3 bases, the J end lost 1 base, and 9 bases lay between the germline ends. Germline CDR1 LGHNA, CDR2 YSLEER. CDR3 length: 14 residues. As DNA, the CDR3 is TGCGCCAGCAGCCACCTCGACAGGAACACTGAAGCTTTCTTT. This sequence encodes CASSHLDRNTEAFF.

This clone was counted only a few times. The rearrangement uses TRBV5-1 and TRBJ2-2; the match to TRBD2 covers 7 bases. Germline V lookup: CDR1 SGHRS, CDR2 YFSETQ. The CDR3 has 14 residues. V was pared by 1 base and J by 7 bases, with 4 bases of the junction left unmatched. CDR3: CASSLRREYGELFF. The CDR3 bases are TGCGCCAGCAGCTTGAGGCGGGAGTACGGGGAGCTGTTTTTT.

The V and J genes are TRBV25-1 and TRBJ2-5; TRBD2 is a possible D gene (5 bases). This CDR3 comprises 16 residues. CDR1 and CDR2 (germline): MGHDK, SYGVNS. The V end lost 4 bases, the J end lost 1 base, and 16 bases lay between the germline ends. The CDR3, as DNA: TGTGCCAGCAGTGGAGGGCAGCGAATTTTCCAAGAGACCCAGTACTTC. Translation: CASSGGQRIFQETQYF.

This clone showed up just a few times. The chain employs TRBV19 and TRBJ1-2; TRBD1 is a possible D gene (5 bases). Between the trimmed V and J ends, which lost 7 bases and 8 bases, there was a span of 20 bases. CDR1 is LNHDA and CDR2 is SQIVND in the germline V gene (reference sequence). The CDR3 is made up of 14 amino acids. The CDR3 sequence is CASTRPGTSMGYTF. In DNA form, the CDR3 reads TGTGCCAGTACTCGCCCCGGGACTTCTATGGGCTACACCTTC.

The chain joins TRBV15 to TRBJ2-1; the match to TRBD1 covers 8 bases. The CDR3 spans 14 residues. Trimming cost V 2 bases and J 8 bases; bases outside gene matches: 5. In germline, CDR1 is LNHNV, CDR2 YYDKDF (reference sequence). The CDR3 sequence: CATSRLGQGYEQFF. DNA for the CDR3: TGTGCCACCAGCAGACTCGGACAGGGCTATGAGCAGTTCTTC.

The V and J genes are TRBV10-3 and TRBJ2-6, with 7 bases aligning to TRBD1. J lost 2 bases, V lost 5 bases, and 9 bases had no gene match. The germline V gene has CDR1 ENHRY and CDR2 SYGVKD. This CDR3 has 17 residues. The CDR3 protein is CAISPGQKWAGANVLTF. The CDR3 DNA reads as TGTGCCATCAGTCCGGGACAGAAATGGGCTGGGGCCAACGTCCTGACTTTC.